Listed below are T cell receptor beta chains from one sample, sequenced in a study of T cells in Graves' hyperthyroidism and ophthalmopathy. TCRdb reprocessed the multiplex PCR reads via MiXCR and lists one record per CDR3 protein. This repertoire shows 150,000 or so distinct CDR3 sequences, roughly a fifth found once; its top ten account for around two thirds. The sequencing sample was made of blood. These TCRs come from a woman in her 50s with Graves' hyperthyroidism that later progressed to Graves' ophthalmopathy. Each CDR3 is given with its conserved first and last residue. The D gene is left open where the match is weak. The size of a clone is reported for some rows only, either as once, few or many, or as a class for expanded clones.

D gene	V gene	J gene	clone size	CDR3 protein	CDR3 DNA
.	TRBV27	TRBJ1-2	many	CASSLGRGGGYTF	TGTGCCAGCAGTTTAGGTCGCGGGGGGGGCTACACCTTC
TRBD1	TRBV18	TRBJ2-7	many	CASSEGTGGRYEQYF	TGTGCCAGCTCGGAAGGGACAGGGGGCAGATACGAGCAGTACTTC
.	TRBV5-1	TRBJ2-1	many	CASSLAGSRSYNEQFF	TGCGCCAGCAGCTTGGCCGGTTCCCGCTCCTACAATGAGCAGTTCTTC
TRBD2	TRBV12-3/TRBV12-4	TRBJ2-7	many	CASSFPSGTSYEQYF	TGTGCCAGCAGTTTCCCTAGCGGGACCTCCTACGAGCAGTACTTC
.	TRBV12-3/TRBV12-4	TRBJ2-4	.	CASSLVTDIQYF	TGTGCCAGCAGTTTAGTGACAGACATTCAGTACTTC
TRBD1	TRBV28	TRBJ1-1	.	CASSHLGQGGLGTEAFF	TGTGCCAGCAGCCACCTCGGACAGGGGGGCCTTGGGACTGAAGCTTTCTTT
.	TRBV18	TRBJ2-7	many	CASSPQGSEQYF	TGTGCCAGCTCACCCCAGGGTTCCGAGCAGTACTTC
TRBD2	TRBV20-1	TRBJ2-2	.	CSARDRLAGGREGTGELFF	TGCAGTGCTAGAGATCGACTAGCGGGAGGCAGGGAGGGGACCGGGGAGCTGTTTTTT
.	TRBV28	TRBJ1-5	many	CASSLADLFSNQPQHF	TGTGCCAGCAGCTTAGCCGACTTATTTAGCAATCAGCCCCAGCATTTT
.	TRBV30	TRBJ2-5	many	CAWETGPIPYF	TGTGCCTGGGAAACAGGTCCGATCCCGTACTTC
TRBD1	TRBV20-1	TRBJ2-7	.	CSARDPGTGNEQYF	TGCAGTGCTAGAGATCCCGGGACAGGGAACGAGCAGTACTTC
.	TRBV20-1	TRBJ2-1	many	CSAPRQTNNEQFF	TGCAGTGCTCCCCGCCAGACTAACAATGAGCAGTTCTTC
.	TRBV3-1	TRBJ2-1	many	CASSQDLGSTNEQFF	TGTGCCAGCAGCCAAGATCTGGGGAGCACCAATGAGCAGTTCTTC
TRBD2	TRBV29-1	TRBJ2-4	few	CSVLPGAGGLAKNIQYF	TGCAGCGTCCTACCTGGGGCGGGAGGGTTAGCCAAAAACATTCAGTACTTC
TRBD1	TRBV7-9	TRBJ2-7	many	CASSASNLGQGETLYEQYF	TGTGCCAGCAGCGCCTCAAACCTCGGACAGGGCGAAACCCTCTACGAGCAGTACTTC
TRBD1	TRBV10-3	TRBJ1-2	.	CAISQDRGDGYTF	TGTGCCATCAGTCAAGACAGGGGGGACGGCTACACCTTC
TRBD1	TRBV28	TRBJ2-5	.	CASSPGGTGRGETQYF	TGTGCCAGCAGCCCAGGTGGGACAGGCCGTGGGGAGACCCAGTACTTC
TRBD2	TRBV5-1	TRBJ2-7	few	CASSLVASGSSYEQYF	TGCGCCAGCAGCTTGGTGGCTAGCGGGTCCTCCTACGAGCAGTACTTC
.	TRBV19	TRBJ1-5	few	CASTRIGAGNQPQHF	TGTGCCAGTACCCGGATAGGGGCGGGGAATCAGCCCCAGCATTTT
TRBD2	TRBV6-1	TRBJ2-7	.	CASTSGSSYEQYF	TGTGCCAGCACCAGCGGGAGTAGCTACGAGCAGTACTTC
TRBD2	TRBV11-2	TRBJ2-1	many	CASSRGLAGAEQFF	TGTGCCAGCAGTCGGGGACTAGCGGGAGCTGAGCAGTTCTTC
TRBD2	TRBV19	TRBJ2-4	once	CASSTSGLAGGGNIQYF	TGTGCCAGTAGTACCTCCGGACTAGCGGGAGGAGGGAACATTCAGTACTTC
TRBD2	TRBV20-1	TRBJ2-5	many	CSARGWPGGVETQYF	TGCAGTGCTAGAGGTTGGCCTGGGGGGGTAGAGACCCAGTACTTC
TRBD1	TRBV20-1	TRBJ1-2	.	CSAPGQPSYGYTF	TGCAGTGCGCCGGGACAGCCCTCGTATGGCTACACCTTC
.	TRBV28	TRBJ1-5	many	CASSRPGRDQPQHF	TGTGCCAGCAGTAGACCAGGACGGGATCAGCCCCAGCATTTT
.	TRBV5-5	TRBJ2-6	.	CAGSLGGGAGTNVLTF	TGTGCCGGCAGCTTGGGAGGAGGGGCTGGGACCAACGTCCTGACTTTC
.	TRBV6-1	TRBJ2-2	.	CASQKYPAGSGELFF	TGTGCCAGCCAGAAATATCCCGCGGGGTCCGGGGAGCTGTTTTTT
TRBD1	TRBV10-3	TRBJ2-3	many	CAISENFGQGAKNTQYF	TGTGCCATCAGTGAGAACTTCGGACAGGGGGCTAAGAATACGCAGTATTTT
.	TRBV5-8	TRBJ2-1	few	CASSSRLGPEQFF	TGTGCCAGCAGCAGTCGACTAGGCCCAGAGCAGTTCTTC
TRBD1	TRBV12-5	TRBJ2-1	few	CASARQGAPGNEQFF	TGTGCTAGTGCCCGACAGGGGGCACCCGGGAATGAGCAGTTCTTC
.	TRBV20-1	TRBJ2-2	many	CSARDVKGQSTGELFF	TGCAGTGCTAGAGATGTTAAAGGACAATCCACCGGGGAGCTGTTTTTT
TRBD2	TRBV12-3/TRBV12-4	TRBJ2-2	.	CASSLRLAGAGELLF	TGTGCCAGCAGTTTGAGACTAGCGGGAGCCGGGGAGCTGCTTTTT
.	TRBV6-1	TRBJ1-3	many	CASRQTGPNSGNTIYF	TGTGCCAGCAGGCAGACAGGTCCAAACTCTGGAAACACCATATATTTT
.	TRBV11-2	TRBJ2-4	many	CASSPAVGGAKNIQYF	TGTGCCAGCAGCCCCGCGGTCGGGGGAGCCAAAAACATTCAGTACTTC
.	TRBV18	TRBJ2-1	many	CASSPGNTGLYNEQFF	TGTGCCAGCTCACCGGGTAATACGGGACTCTACAATGAGCAGTTCTTC
TRBD1	TRBV14	TRBJ2-2	many	CASSRQGAGELFF	TGTGCCAGCAGCCGACAGGGGGCCGGGGAGCTGTTTTTT
.	TRBV3-1	TRBJ1-1	many	CASSHGPRAAFF	TGTGCCAGCAGCCACGGACCGAGGGCGGCTTTCTTT